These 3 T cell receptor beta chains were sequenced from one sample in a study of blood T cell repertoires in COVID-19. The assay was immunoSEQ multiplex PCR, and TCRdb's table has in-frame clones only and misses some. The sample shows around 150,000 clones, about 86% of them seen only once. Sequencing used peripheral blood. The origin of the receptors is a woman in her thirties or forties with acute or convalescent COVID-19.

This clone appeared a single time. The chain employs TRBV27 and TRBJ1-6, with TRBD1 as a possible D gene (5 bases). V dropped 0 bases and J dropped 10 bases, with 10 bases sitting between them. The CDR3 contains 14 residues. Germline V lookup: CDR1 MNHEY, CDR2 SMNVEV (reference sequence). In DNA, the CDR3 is TGTGCCAGCAGTTTATCGAGGCAGGGATCACCCCTCCACTTT. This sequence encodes CASSLSRQGSPLHF.

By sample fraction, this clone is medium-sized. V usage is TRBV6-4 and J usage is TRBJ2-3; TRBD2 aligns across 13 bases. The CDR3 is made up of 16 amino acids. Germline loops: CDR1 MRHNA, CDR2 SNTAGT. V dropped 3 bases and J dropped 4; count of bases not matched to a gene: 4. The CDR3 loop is CASSETSGGFPDTQYF. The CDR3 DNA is TGTGCCAGCAGTGAGACTAGCGGGGGGTTCCCAGATACGCAGTATTTT.

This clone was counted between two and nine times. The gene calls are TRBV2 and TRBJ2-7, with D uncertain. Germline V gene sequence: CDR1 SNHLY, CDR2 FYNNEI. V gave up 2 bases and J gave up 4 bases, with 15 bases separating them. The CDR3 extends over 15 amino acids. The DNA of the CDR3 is TGTGCCAGCAGTGAACTACCAGGTGAAGGTTACGAGCAGTACTTC. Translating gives CASSELPGEGYEQYF.